Listed here is a single TCR beta chain. Assay: immunoSEQ multiplex PCR; the TCRdb copy retains only in-frame clones and omits some. The repertoire holds about 250,000 clones, around 85% seen once, with 8.9% in the top ten. The data belong to a study of blood T cell repertoires in COVID-19. About the study: Sources were T cells, B-cell-depleted T cells, or PBMCs; the material itself was cDNA or gDNA.

Germline assignment: CDR1 KGHSH and CDR2 LQKENI. The ends lost 3 bases at V and 0 bases at J; junction bases unmatched: 6. This CDR3 spans 16 amino acids. This receptor was taken from a man aged 80 or over with acute or convalescent COVID-19. The V and J genes are TRBV18 and TRBJ2-7; 9 bases map to TRBD1. Sequenced sample: peripheral blood. This chain's CDR3 is CASSPGTGRVSYEQYF. CDR3 in DNA: TGTGCCAGCTCACCGGGGACAGGGAGGGTCTCCTACGAGCAGTACTTC. The entire variable domain, with the rest obtained from reference TRBV18 and TRBJ2-7, is as follows: NAGVMQNPRHLVRRRGQEARLRCSPMKGHSHVYWYRQLPEEGLKFMVYLQKENIIDESGMPKERFSAEFPKEGPSILRIQQVVRGDSAAYFCASSPGTGRVSYEQYFGPGTRLTVT.